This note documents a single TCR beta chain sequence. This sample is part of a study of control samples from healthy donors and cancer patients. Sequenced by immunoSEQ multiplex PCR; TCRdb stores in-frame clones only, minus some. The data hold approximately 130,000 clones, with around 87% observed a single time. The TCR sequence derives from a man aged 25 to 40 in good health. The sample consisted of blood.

The CDR3 here is CASSDGGIRETQYF. The CDR3, as DNA: TGTGCCAGCAGCGACGGGGGTATTAGAGAGACCCAGTACTTC. The V gene is TRBV9, the J gene TRBJ2-5; a possible D gene is TRBD2 (6 bases). This CDR3 has 14 residues. From germline, CDR1 is SGDLS and CDR2 YYNGEE. Trimming left V 3 bases short and J 4 bases short, with 13 bases between.